This T cell receptor beta chain derives from a study of shared clonotypes between healthy human individuals. Sequencing used immunoSEQ multiplex PCR; TCRdb keeps in-frame clones, though not all of them. The sample contains some 2,400,000 clones, 90% to 97% of which appear only once. Trimming took 4 bases from V and 5 from J, leaving 10 bases between them. CDR1 and CDR2 (germline): SGHRS, YFSETQ. The CDR3 extends over 12 amino acids. General study findings and limits: Rarefaction revealed incomplete sorted-subset sequencing despite large depth. Investigators expected sequencing depth to affect clonotype sharing among donors.

Comment on this clone: Its antigen remains unknown.

The J gene is TRBJ2-7, the V gene TRBV5-1; tentative D call: TRBD1 (6 bases). The source is a man between 18 and 29 years old in good health. Sequenced: naive CD4+ T cells sorted from blood. Indicated subset: CD45RA+ positively selected. CDR3 sequence (DNA): TGCGCCAGCAGCGTAGGGGGAGACGAGCAGTACTTC. It is translated as CASSVGGDEQYF.